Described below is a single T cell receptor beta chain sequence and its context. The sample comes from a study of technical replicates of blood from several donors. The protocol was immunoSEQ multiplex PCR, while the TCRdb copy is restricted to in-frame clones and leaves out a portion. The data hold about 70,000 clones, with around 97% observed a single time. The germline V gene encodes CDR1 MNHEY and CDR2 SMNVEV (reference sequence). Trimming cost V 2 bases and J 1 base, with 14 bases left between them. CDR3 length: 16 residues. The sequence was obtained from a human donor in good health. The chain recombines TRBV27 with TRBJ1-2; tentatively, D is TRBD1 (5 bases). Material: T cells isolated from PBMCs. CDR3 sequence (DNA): TGTGCCAGCAGTTTAGATCGGACGGGGGGTAACTATGGCTACACCTTC. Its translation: CASSLDRTGGNYGYTF.